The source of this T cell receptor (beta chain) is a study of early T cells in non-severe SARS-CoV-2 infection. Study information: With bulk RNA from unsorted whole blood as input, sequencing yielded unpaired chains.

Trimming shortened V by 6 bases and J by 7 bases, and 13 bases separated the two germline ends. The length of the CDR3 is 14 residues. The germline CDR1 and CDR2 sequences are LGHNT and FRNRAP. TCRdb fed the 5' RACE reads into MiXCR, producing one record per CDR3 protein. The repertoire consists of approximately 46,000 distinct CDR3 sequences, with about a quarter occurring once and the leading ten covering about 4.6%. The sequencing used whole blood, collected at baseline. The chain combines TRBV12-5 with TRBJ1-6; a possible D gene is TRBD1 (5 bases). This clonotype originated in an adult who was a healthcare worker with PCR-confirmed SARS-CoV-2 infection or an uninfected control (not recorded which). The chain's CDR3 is CASGRDGINSPLHF. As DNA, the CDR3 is TGTGCTAGTGGCCGGGACGGAATAAATTCACCCCTCCACTTT.